This paragraph covers one T cell receptor beta chain sequence. Libraries were prepared by immunoSEQ multiplex PCR; TCRdb keeps only in-frame clonotypes and omits some of them. The table includes over 30,000 clones, approximately 87% detected once. Germline V gene lookup returns CDR1 LNHDA and CDR2 SQIVND (reference sequence). The CDR3 is made up of 12 amino acids. The V and J ends lost 5 bases and 17 bases respectively, with 18 bases between them. The sample comes from a study of neoadjuvant anti-PD-1 for oral cavity cancer. The sequence was collected from a person between 40 and 85 years old with oral cavity squamous cell carcinoma. The source material was PBMCs, sampled before nivolumab (anti-PD-1) treatment. The chain couples TRBV19 to TRBJ1-4; D is unresolved. CDR3 DNA: TGTGCCAGTAGTTTTACCGGGTCACCATTCTTTTTT. Its protein product is CASSFTGSPFFF.